The entry that follows covers one T cell receptor beta chain sequence. The antigen is undetermined. This record comes from a study of shared clonotypes between healthy human individuals. Study summary: Three CD4 naive, three CD4 memory, two CD8 naive and one CD8 memory plate were used per donor.

Study findings and constraints: Memory subsets generally showed lower estimated richness than naive subsets. Generation probability values for non-shared clonotypes were lower than those for clonotypes shared by all four donors.

The CDR3 runs 15 residues. CDR1 is MGHRA and CDR2 is YSYEKL in the germline V gene. V lost 1 base and J 8 bases, leaving 14 bases between the germline ends. Method: immunoSEQ multiplex PCR; TCRdb's copy keeps in-frame clones and lacks some. The data hold around 2,100,000 clones, with around 96% observed a single time. CD45RO-negative cells were positively selected for CCR7, leaving out terminally differentiated effector memory CD45RA+ cells. All of the donors resided in Nashville, Tennessee, and each was a Caucasian adult. Material for sequencing was naive CD8+ T cells sorted from blood. The gene calls are TRBV4-1 and TRBJ1-4, with D possibly being TRBD1 (6 bases). The sequence derives from a man aged 18 to 30 in good health. For the CDR3, the DNA is TGCGCCAGCAGCCAAGCGGAACAGGGCAACGAAAAACTGTTTTTT. It is translated as CASSQAEQGNEKLFF.